This note documents a single T cell receptor beta chain sequence. Its target antigen remains unknown. Sequencing was carried out with an Illumina HiSeq 2000. TCR beta cDNA libraries were prepared using 5'RACE template switching, which introduced a universal primer site and unique molecular identifiers. cDNA synthesis was primed from the TCR beta constant segment, followed by two successive PCR amplification steps. The study's processing was this. MIGEC handled demultiplexing of the reads and grouping by UMI, while MiTCR was used to assemble and quantify clonotypes. To exclude erroneous sequences, only TCR cDNA sequences supported by at least two reads were retained. The tcR package was used for downstream repertoire analysis, with clonotypes matched between fractions based on CDR3 nucleotide sequence plus V segment. VDJmatch was used to annotate antigen specificity against VDJdb, with one amino acid substitution in CDR3 allowed. TCRdb reprocessed the reads, and each CDR3 protein sequence is entered once, without DNA. The V and J calls reflect TCRdb's pipeline rather than the authors' work. This sample's records show roughly 300,000 distinct CDR3 sequences. Together, the top ten hold 3.5% to 5% of the sample.

This record comes from a study of T cells expressing NK-cell markers (dated by TCRdb to the early 2020s). With regard to the full study: Three sorted T-cell subsets (CD3+CD56+NKG2C+, CD3+CD56+NKG2C- and CD3+CD56-NKG2C+) from fewer than 10 donors had their TCR beta-chain repertoires profiled. Among the eight sequenced donors, seven were HCMV-seropositive and one was HCMV-seronegative. The eight sequenced donors were randomly selected healthy volunteers, three men and five women. Illumina HiSeq 2000/2500, MiSeq or NextSeq was used to sequence libraries as 2 x 150 bp reads. Study-wide conclusions, independent of this receptor: In six donors, the dominant CD3+CD56+NKG2C+ clonotypes ranked among the top 10 CD8+ clonotypes, making up 1.0-7.0% of CD8+ T cells. Whether the expanded NKG2C-expressing T cell clones were specific for HCMV antigens remained unclear. Those dominant clonotypes were again the most abundant among CD3+CD56-NKG2C+ cells in a handful of donors, at about 25-65%.

A commercial ELISA kit detecting HCMV-specific IgG in serum was used to determine HCMV serostatus. Peripheral blood mononuclear cells were isolated from blood by Ficoll density gradient centrifugation. Input material: blood T cells: a sorted CD56 or NKG2C T cell subset, CD4+ or CD8+ T cells, or bulk PBMC T cells (not recorded which). The receptor was derived from a woman between 18 and 70 years old in good health.

CDR3 protein: CASSPQGGYNEQFF. The chain couples TRBV11-2 to TRBJ2-1; lacking DNA, the TRBD1 call made by TCRdb goes unchecked. Taken from cysteine to phenylalanine, the CDR3 has 14 residues. Only the protein sequence is given. The germline V gene specifies SGHAT as CDR1 and FQNNGV as CDR2.